These 30 T cell receptor beta chains share one sample of origin, sequenced in a study of shared clonotypes between healthy human individuals. This table comes from immunoSEQ multiplex PCR, and its TCRdb copy is limited to in-frame clones, with some not included. This table holds 2 million to 2.5 million clones, around 92% found once. Sequencing was done on a sample of naive CD4+ T cells from PBMCs. The subset here: CD45RA+ positively selected. Source of these receptors: a man aged 18 to 30 in good health. Some clones in this sample may be carry-over from other donors' samples.

This sequence joins TRBV19 and TRBJ2-2; TRBD1 agrees at 7 bases. Trimming took 5 bases from V and 5 from J; bases not matched to a gene: 8. Germline CDR1 reads LNHDA; CDR2 reads SQIVND (reference sequence). CDR3 size: 15 residues. The CDR3 region is CASSATGSGTGELFF. The DNA of the CDR3 is TGTGCCAGTAGTGCGACAGGGTCGGGGACCGGGGAGCTGTTTTTT.

This sequence joins TRBV7-9 and TRBJ1-2; 8 nucleotides agree with TRBD1. With 2 bases clipped from V and 4 bases from J, the junction kept 12 bases outside the gene matches. CDR1 and CDR2 from the germline V gene are SEHNR and FQNEAQ (reference sequence). This CDR3 region has 17 residues. DNA of the CDR3: TGTGCCAGCAGCTTACTTCTCCCCGGACAGGGCAGCTATGGCTACACCTTC. Encoded protein: CASSLLLPGQGSYGYTF.

Regarding this clone: The sample carries other DNA sequences with the same CDR3. The chain couples TRBV7-9 to TRBJ1-1, with D unresolved. Germline CDR1 and CDR2: SEHNR and FQNEAQ (reference sequence). This CDR3 spans 11 amino acids. V was trimmed by 3 bases and J by 4 bases, leaving 3 bases between them. The CDR3 DNA follows: TGTGCCAGCAGCTTGGCCACTGAAGCTTTCTTT. This translates into CASSLATEAFF. Combining the CDR3 with reference TRBV7-9 and TRBJ1-1 gives the whole variable domain DTGVSQNPRHKITKRGQNVTFRCDPISEHNRLYWYRQTLGQGPEFLTYFQNEAQLEKSRLLSDRFSAERPKGSFSTLEIQRTEQGDSAMYLCASSLATEAFFGQGTRLTVV.

The genes are TRBV15 and TRBJ2-3; D gene ambiguous. The germline V and J ends were trimmed by 0 bases and 1 base, with 14 bases remaining between them. In germline, CDR1 is LNHNV, CDR2 YYDKDF (reference sequence). This CDR3 spans 17 amino acids. The CDR3 spells CATSRDQWPGRTDTQYF. The CDR3 DNA reads as TGTGCCACCAGCAGAGATCAGTGGCCAGGCCGCACAGATACGCAGTATTTT.

V gene TRBV11-2 combines with J gene TRBJ1-1, with 11 bases aligning to TRBD1. CDR3 length: 15 residues. In germline, CDR1 is SGHAT, CDR2 FQNNGV. V trimming: 5 bases; J trimming: 1 base; junction bases outside the gene matches: 3. The CDR3 is CASSGGTGGNTEAFF. As DNA, the CDR3 is TGTGCCAGCAGCGGAGGGACAGGGGGGAACACTGAAGCTTTCTTT. The full variable domain, with the rest looked up from reference TRBV11-2 and TRBJ1-1, is EAGVAQSPRYKIIEKRQSVAFWCNPISGHATLYWYQQILGQGPKLLIQFQNNGVVDDSQLPKDRFSAERLKGVDSTLKIQPAKLEDSAVYLCASSGGTGGNTEAFFGQGTRLTVV.

This chain links TRBV6-5 with TRBJ2-1, with D possibly TRBD2 on 6 matching bases. The V end was cut by 0 bases, the J end by 11 bases, with 17 bases between. In germline, CDR1 is MNHEY, CDR2 SVGAGI. This CDR3 spans 15 amino acids. CDR3 DNA: TGTGCCAGCAGTTACTCACAACCGGGACTGCAAAAGCAGTTCTTC. This codes for CASSYSQPGLQKQFF.

The V call is TRBV10-3, the J call TRBJ1-3; D is uncertain. The CDR3 consists of 14 residues. Germline V lookup: CDR1 ENHRY, CDR2 SYGVKD. Trimming pared 2 bases from V and 0 bases from J, leaving 5 bases between. The CDR3 protein is CAISEINSGNTIYF. CDR3 in DNA: TGTGCCATCAGTGAGATAAACTCTGGAAACACCATATATTTT.

On this clone: Other DNA sequences in the sample encode the same CDR3. This chain joins TRBV28 and TRBJ2-7; possible D gene TRBD1, 6 bases. CDR3 length: 13 amino acids. Deletions cut 5 bases from V and 4 bases from J, with 12 bases between. Germline V gene data show CDR1 as MDHEN and CDR2 as SYDVKM. CDR3 coding DNA: TGTGCCAGCAGTCTCAGGACAGCTTACGAGCAGTACTTC. This gives the protein CASSLRTAYEQYF.

V and J are TRBV19 and TRBJ2-2; TRBD2 matches at 13 bases. Germline CDR1 LNHDA, CDR2 SQIVND (reference sequence). The V gene end was trimmed by 4 bases and the J gene end by 1 base; junction bases not matched to a gene: 9. This CDR3 region has 19 residues. CDR3 in DNA: TGTGCCAGTAGTACCCCCCGGACTAGCGGGAGTAGGAACACCGGGGAGCTGTTTTTT. Translation: CASSTPRTSGSRNTGELFF.

This chain joins TRBV19 and TRBJ2-7; 7 bases match TRBD2. This CDR3 is built from 15 residues. The J segment lost 5 bases and the V segment lost 3 bases, leaving 10 bases of the junction unmatched. Germline lookup yields CDR1 LNHDA and CDR2 SQIVND (reference sequence). This CDR3 reads CASSIGPPGLHEQYF. The CDR3 DNA reads as TGTGCCAGTAGTATTGGGCCTCCGGGACTACACGAGCAGTACTTC.

This rearrangement joins TRBV27 to TRBJ1-1, with TRBD1 as a possible D gene (5 bases). This CDR3 spans 17 amino acids. CDR1 is MNHEY and CDR2 is SMNVEV in the germline V gene (reference sequence). Trimming removed 2 bases from V and 0 bases from J, with 16 bases in between. CDR3 nucleotide sequence: TGTGCCAGCAGTTTACGGGGGGTGGGCGGTATGAACACTGAAGCTTTCTTT. Protein sequence: CASSLRGVGGMNTEAFF.

This sequence joins TRBV11-3 and TRBJ2-3, with TRBD1 matching 7 bases. The CDR3 totals 16 residues. Unmatched junction bases numbered 8, after V lost 5 bases and J lost 0 bases. CDR1 and CDR2 from the germline V gene are SGHNT and YENEEA. This chain's CDR3 is CASSPGTGVSTDTQYF. CDR3 DNA: TGTGCCAGCAGCCCCGGAACAGGGGTTAGCACAGATACGCAGTATTTT.

As to this clone: Within the sample, other DNA sequences also encode this same CDR3. This rearrangement joins TRBV28 to TRBJ1-2; D possibly corresponds to TRBD1 (6 bases). V lost 5 bases to trimming and J lost 8 bases, with 12 bases between them. CDR3 length: 12 residues. Germline lookup yields CDR1 MDHEN and CDR2 SYDVKM. The DNA for the CDR3 is TGTGCCAGCAGTACCACCAGGGGAGGCTACACCTTC. Its protein product is CASSTTRGGYTF.

This chain uses TRBV30 with TRBJ1-1; 7 bases fit TRBD1. CDR1 and CDR2 from the germline V gene are GTSNPN and SVGIG (reference sequence). There are 13 residues in the CDR3. The J segment lost 6 bases and the V segment lost 3 bases, leaving 7 bases of the junction unmatched. The DNA of the CDR3 is TGTGCCTGGAGGACAGGGATGCGGGCTGAAGCTTTCTTT. Protein sequence: CAWRTGMRAEAFF.

The gene calls are TRBV5-5 and TRBJ1-1; weak D call: TRBD1 (5 bases). The CDR3 is made up of 17 amino acids. Germline CDR1 SGHKS, CDR2 YYEKEE (reference sequence). V lost 4 bases and J lost 0, with 19 bases in between. The chain's CDR3 is CASSRTPDSFMNTEAFF. CDR3 sequence (DNA): TGTGCCAGCAGCCGCACCCCCGACAGCTTCATGAACACTGAAGCTTTCTTT.

This chain links TRBV28 with TRBJ2-7; 9 nucleotides agree with TRBD2. Germline-derived CDR1 and CDR2 are MDHEN and SYDVKM. The CDR3 runs to 17 residues. V shed 9 bases, J shed 4 bases, and the junction held 19 bases outside the gene matches. This chain's CDR3 is CASTALSGREGLYEQYF. For the CDR3, the DNA is TGTGCCAGTACAGCCTTATCCGGGCGGGAGGGCCTGTACGAGCAGTACTTC. The complete variable domain, with remaining parts taken from reference TRBV28 and TRBJ2-7, reads DVKVTQSSRYLVKRTGEKVFLECVQDMDHENMFWYRQDPGLGLRLIYFSYDVKMKEKGDIPEGYSVSREKKERFSLILESASTNQTSMYLCASTALSGREGLYEQYFGPGTRLTVT.

V usage is TRBV10-1 and J usage is TRBJ2-7, with unresolved D. Trimming cost V 7 bases and J 4 bases, with 5 bases left between them. The V gene's germline CDR1 is WNHNN and CDR2 SYGVQD (reference sequence). The length of the CDR3 is 10 residues. Here the CDR3 reads CASNKYEQYF. In nucleotides, the CDR3 is TGCGCCAGCAATAAGTACGAGCAGTACTTC.

Points on this clone: This specimen includes other DNA sequences encoding the same CDR3. The chain carries TRBV6-1 and TRBJ2-7; 7 positions agree with TRBD1. The ends lost 4 bases at V and 3 bases at J; junction bases unmatched: 6. From germline, CDR1 is MNHNS and CDR2 SASEGT. The CDR3 is 14 amino acids. Written as DNA, the CDR3 is TGTGCCAGCAGTGTCGGGACAGATTTCTACGAGCAGTACTTC. Its protein is CASSVGTDFYEQYF.

The J gene is TRBJ1-4, the V gene TRBV19; the D gene is possibly TRBD1 (6 bases). V was shortened by 1 base and J by 8 bases, with 17 bases between the two germline ends. CDR1 and CDR2 from the germline V gene are LNHDA and SQIVND (reference sequence). The CDR3 is 16 residues long. CDR3 sequence reads: CASSIAWTDGREKLFF. CDR3 DNA sequence: TGTGCCAGTAGTATAGCTTGGACAGATGGACGAGAAAAACTGTTTTTT.

The rearrangement uses TRBV11-3 and TRBJ2-1; D may match TRBD1 or TRBD2 (5 bases each). The germline CDR1 and CDR2 sequences are SGHNT and YENEEA. The CDR3 is 16 residues long. Trimming cost V 4 bases and J 1 base, with 14 bases left between them. CDR3 region: CASSSTGTESYNEQFF. For the CDR3, the DNA is TGTGCCAGCAGCTCGACCGGGACGGAGTCCTACAATGAGCAGTTCTTC.

The CDR3 bases are TGTGCCTGGAGTGTACTTCGGGGACGCGATGGCTACACCTTC. This encodes CAWSVLRGRDGYTF. J is TRBJ1-2 and V is TRBV30; D perhaps matches TRBD1 (5 bases). CDR1 is GTSNPN and CDR2 is SVGIG in the germline V gene (reference sequence). Trimming took off 0 bases at V and 6 bases at J, with 14 bases between the two ends. There are 14 residues in the CDR3.

The V call is TRBV9, the J call TRBJ2-2; a weak D match, TRBD1 (6 bases). V dropped 0 bases and J dropped 1 base, with 10 bases sitting between them. Germline values: CDR1 SGDLS, CDR2 YYNGEE. The CDR3 contains 16 residues. The CDR3 DNA reads as TGTGCCAGCAGCGTAGACAGGGCTGGGAACACCGGGGAGCTGTTTTTT. It translates to CASSVDRAGNTGELFF.

The rearrangement joins TRBV4-2 to TRBJ2-1; TRBD1 matches 7 bases. In germline, CDR1 is LGHNA, CDR2 YNFKEQ. V lost 0 bases, J lost 2 bases, and 13 bases stayed unmatched. CDR3 length equals 19 residues. The CDR3 DNA reads as TGTGCCAGCAGCCAAGATCTGCTGGGGACAGCTAGGACCTACAATGAGCAGTTCTTC. Translating it yields CASSQDLLGTARTYNEQFF.

Turning to this clone: The sample holds other DNA sequences that translate to the same CDR3. This chain joins TRBV27 and TRBJ2-7; TRBD2 matches 10 bases. The V and J ends lost 0 bases and 2 bases, in that order; junction bases with no gene match: 4. CDR3 length equals 16 residues. In germline, CDR1 is MNHEY, CDR2 SMNVEV (reference sequence). CDR3 sequence (DNA): TGTGCCAGCAGTTTATCGGTCCTAGCGGGGGCCTACGAGCAGTACTTC. This translates into CASSLSVLAGAYEQYF.

The rearrangement links TRBV28 to TRBJ2-7, with D possibly TRBD2 on 5 matching bases. The CDR3 spans 14 residues. The ends were cut back, 7 bases at V and 0 bases at J, with 13 bases in the middle. The germline CDR1 and CDR2 sequences are MDHEN and SYDVKM. In nucleotides, the CDR3 is TGTGCCAGCACCCGCGGGCTGGTCTCCTACGAGCAGTACTTC. Translation gives CASTRGLVSYEQYF.

The chain carries TRBV6-6 and TRBJ1-3; D remains unclear. V was cut by 7 bases and J by 2 bases, with 9 bases left in between. This CDR3 region has 13 residues. CDR1 is MNHNY, CDR2 SVGAGI, per germline (reference sequence). The CDR3 DNA reads as TGTGCCAGCATAGGCTTAGCTGGAAACACCATATATTTT. This codes for CASIGLAGNTIYF.

V usage is TRBV5-1 and J usage is TRBJ1-1; maybe TRBD1 (6 bases). V shed 3 bases and J shed 3 bases, with 12 bases lying between them. Germline V gene data show CDR1 as SGHRS and CDR2 as YFSETQ. The CDR3 runs to 14 residues. The DNA for the CDR3 is TGCGCCAGCAGCTATGGACAGAGGGACACTGAAGCTTTCTTT. Its translation is CASSYGQRDTEAFF. Combining the CDR3 with reference TRBV5-1 and TRBJ1-1 gives the whole variable domain KAGVTQTPRYLIKTRGQQVTLSCSPISGHRSVSWYQQTPGQGLQFLFEYFSETQRNKGNFPGRFSGRQFSNSRSEMNVSTLELGDSALYLCASSYGQRDTEAFFGQGTRLTVV.

The chain uses TRBV28 and TRBJ1-4, with 7 bases aligning to TRBD1. The CDR3 is made up of 17 amino acids. The V and J ends lost 6 bases and 0 bases, in that order; junction bases with no gene match: 10. The V gene's germline CDR1 is MDHEN and CDR2 SYDVKM. The CDR3 loop reads CASRPPTGRTTNEKLFF. DNA of the CDR3: TGTGCCAGCAGACCCCCGACAGGGCGGACAACTAATGAAAAACTGTTTTTT.

This clone has a single count. The chain joins TRBV11-2 to TRBJ1-2, with no clear D. The CDR3 loop spans 12 amino acids. Looked up from germline, CDR1 is SGHAT and CDR2 is FQNNGV. Trimming cost V 5 bases and J 7 bases, with 11 bases left between them. This chain's CDR3 is CASSPHTRGYTF. The CDR3 nucleotides are TGTGCCAGCAGCCCCCACACTCGTGGCTACACCTTC.

V usage is TRBV7-3 and J usage is TRBJ2-5; 7 nucleotides align to TRBD2. The CDR3 runs to 18 residues. The germline V gene encodes CDR1 SGHTA and CDR2 FQGTGA. With 3 bases clipped from V and 2 bases from J, the junction kept 15 bases outside the gene matches. CDR3 sequence: CASSFRHRGGAEQETQYF. The CDR3 DNA sequence: TGTGCCAGCAGCTTCCGACACCGCGGGGGAGCGGAGCAAGAGACCCAGTACTTC.